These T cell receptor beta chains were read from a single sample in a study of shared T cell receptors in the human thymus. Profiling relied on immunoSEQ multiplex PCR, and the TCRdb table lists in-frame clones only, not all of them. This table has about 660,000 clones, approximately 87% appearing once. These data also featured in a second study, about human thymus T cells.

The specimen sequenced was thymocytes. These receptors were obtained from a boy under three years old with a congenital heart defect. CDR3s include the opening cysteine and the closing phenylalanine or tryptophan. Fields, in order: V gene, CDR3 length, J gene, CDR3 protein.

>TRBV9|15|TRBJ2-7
CASSDRDSGFDEQYF
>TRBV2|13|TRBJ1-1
CASSVQLNTEAFF
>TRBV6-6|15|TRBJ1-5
CASTNDRRAGQPQHF
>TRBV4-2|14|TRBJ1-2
CASSQRVPTDGYTF
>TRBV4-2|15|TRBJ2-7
CASSQAGRGFYEQYF
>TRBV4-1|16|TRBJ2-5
CASSQDRGRSGETQYF
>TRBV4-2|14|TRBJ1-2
CASSQERANYGYTF
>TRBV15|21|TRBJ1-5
CATSRAPRGRTGVANNQPQHF
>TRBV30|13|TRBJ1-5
CAGGLANDQPQHF
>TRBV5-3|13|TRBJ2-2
CARSAGVPGELFF
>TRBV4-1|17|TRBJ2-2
CASSQDQTGGNTGELFF
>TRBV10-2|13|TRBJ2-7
CASSESTCYEQYF
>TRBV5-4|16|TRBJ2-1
CASSLIAGGPSNEQFF
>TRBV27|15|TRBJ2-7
CASSSRRTGLYEQYF
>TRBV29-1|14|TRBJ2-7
CSVGLGAPPYEQYF
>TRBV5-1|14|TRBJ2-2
CASSEPRRAGELFF
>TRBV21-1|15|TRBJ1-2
CASSKEGLGPDGYTF
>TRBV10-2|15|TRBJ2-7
CASSERRVMDYEQYF
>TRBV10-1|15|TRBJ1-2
CASSESSGGNYGYTF
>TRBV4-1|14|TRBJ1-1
CASSASGLNTEAFF
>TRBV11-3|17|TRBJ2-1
CASSSRGLAGNLNEQFF
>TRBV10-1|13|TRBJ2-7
CASSENTGNEQYF
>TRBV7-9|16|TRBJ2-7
CASSLGTSGRTYEQYF
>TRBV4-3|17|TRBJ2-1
CASSPGSGWSSYNEQFF
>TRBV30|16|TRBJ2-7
CAWSRWVGQGAEEQYF
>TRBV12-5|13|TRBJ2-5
CASGLSSTETQYF
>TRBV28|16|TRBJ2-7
CASSLPREPSFYEQYF
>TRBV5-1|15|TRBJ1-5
CASSWGTGGNQPQHF
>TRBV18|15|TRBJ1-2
CASSTEQQINYGYTF
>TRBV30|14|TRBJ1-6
CAWRGQEDHSPLHF
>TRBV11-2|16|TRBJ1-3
CASSANGTASGNTIYF
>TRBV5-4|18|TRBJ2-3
CASSSLAGAAYSTDTQYF
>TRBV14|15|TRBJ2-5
CASSPREASKETQYF